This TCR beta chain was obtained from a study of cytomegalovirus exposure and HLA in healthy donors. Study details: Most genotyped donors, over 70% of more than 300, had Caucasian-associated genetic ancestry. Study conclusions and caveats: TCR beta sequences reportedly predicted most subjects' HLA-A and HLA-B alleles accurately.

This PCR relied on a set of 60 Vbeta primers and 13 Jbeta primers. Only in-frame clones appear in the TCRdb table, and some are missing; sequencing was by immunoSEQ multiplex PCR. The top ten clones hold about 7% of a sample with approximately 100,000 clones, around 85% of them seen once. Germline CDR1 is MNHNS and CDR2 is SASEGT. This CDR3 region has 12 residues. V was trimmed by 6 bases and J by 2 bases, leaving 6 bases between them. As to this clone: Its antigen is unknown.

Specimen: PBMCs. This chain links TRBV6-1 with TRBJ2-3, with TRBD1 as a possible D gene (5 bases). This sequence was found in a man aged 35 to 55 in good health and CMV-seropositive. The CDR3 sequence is CASRDNTDTQYF. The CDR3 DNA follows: TGTGCCAGCAGGGACAACACAGATACGCAGTATTTT.